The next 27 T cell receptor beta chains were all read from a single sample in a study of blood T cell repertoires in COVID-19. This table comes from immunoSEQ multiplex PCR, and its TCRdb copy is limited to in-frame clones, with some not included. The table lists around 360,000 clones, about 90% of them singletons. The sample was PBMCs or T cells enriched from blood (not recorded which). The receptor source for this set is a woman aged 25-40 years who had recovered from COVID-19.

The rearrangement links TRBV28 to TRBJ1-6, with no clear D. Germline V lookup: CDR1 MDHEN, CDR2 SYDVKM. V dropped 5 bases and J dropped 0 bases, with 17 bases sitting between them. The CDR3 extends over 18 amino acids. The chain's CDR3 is CASSPASGTSSYNSPLHF. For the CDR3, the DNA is TGTGCCAGCAGTCCAGCATCAGGCACGAGCTCCTATAATTCACCCCTCCACTTT.

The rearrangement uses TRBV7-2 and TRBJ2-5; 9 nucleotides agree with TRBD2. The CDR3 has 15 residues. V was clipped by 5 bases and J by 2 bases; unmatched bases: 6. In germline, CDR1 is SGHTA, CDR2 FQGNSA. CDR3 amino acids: CASSRAGGPQETQYF. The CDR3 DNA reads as TGTGCCAGCAGCCGCGCGGGAGGGCCTCAAGAGACCCAGTACTTC.

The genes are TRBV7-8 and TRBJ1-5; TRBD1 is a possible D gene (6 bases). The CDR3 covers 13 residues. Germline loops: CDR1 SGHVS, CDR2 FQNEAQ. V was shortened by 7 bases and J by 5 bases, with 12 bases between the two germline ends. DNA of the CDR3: TGTGCCAGCACCATACAGGGAGATCAGCCCCAGCATTTT. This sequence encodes CASTIQGDQPQHF.

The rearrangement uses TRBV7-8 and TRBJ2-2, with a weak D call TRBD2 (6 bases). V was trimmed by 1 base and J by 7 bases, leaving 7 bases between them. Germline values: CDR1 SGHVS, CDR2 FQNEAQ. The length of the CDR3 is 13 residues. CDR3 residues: CASSLDGGGELFF. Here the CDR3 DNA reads TGTGCCAGCAGCTTAGACGGGGGCGGGGAGCTGTTTTTT.

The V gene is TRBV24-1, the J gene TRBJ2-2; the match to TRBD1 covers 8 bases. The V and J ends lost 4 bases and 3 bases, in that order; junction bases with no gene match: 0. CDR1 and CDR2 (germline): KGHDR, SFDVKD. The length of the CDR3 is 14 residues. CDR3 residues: CATSETGDTGELFF. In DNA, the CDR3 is TGTGCCACCAGTGAGACAGGGGACACCGGGGAGCTGTTTTTT.

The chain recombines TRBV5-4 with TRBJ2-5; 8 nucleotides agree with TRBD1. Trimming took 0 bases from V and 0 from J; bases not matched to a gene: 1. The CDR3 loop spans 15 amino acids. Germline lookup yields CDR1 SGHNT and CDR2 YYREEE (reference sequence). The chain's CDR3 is CASSLDRGYQETQYF. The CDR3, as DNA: TGTGCCAGCAGCTTGGACAGGGGGTACCAAGAGACCCAGTACTTC.

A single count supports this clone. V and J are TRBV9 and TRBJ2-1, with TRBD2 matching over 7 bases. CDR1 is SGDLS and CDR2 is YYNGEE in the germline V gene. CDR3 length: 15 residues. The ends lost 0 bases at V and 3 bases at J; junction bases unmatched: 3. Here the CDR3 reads CASSVVGGNYNEQFF. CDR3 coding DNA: TGTGCCAGCAGCGTAGTGGGGGGGAACTACAATGAGCAGTTCTTC. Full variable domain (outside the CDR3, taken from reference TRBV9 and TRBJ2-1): DSGVTQTPKHLITATGQRVTLRCSPRSGDLSVYWYQQSLDQGLQFLIQYYNGEERAKGNILERFSAQQFPDLHSELNLSSLELGDSALYFCASSVVGGNYNEQFFGPGTRLTVL.

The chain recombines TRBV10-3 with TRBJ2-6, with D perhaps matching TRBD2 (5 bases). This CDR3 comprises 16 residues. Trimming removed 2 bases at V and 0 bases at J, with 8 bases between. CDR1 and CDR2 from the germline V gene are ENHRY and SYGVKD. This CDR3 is CAISEPTSSGANVLTF. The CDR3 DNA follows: TGTGCCATCAGTGAGCCAACTAGCTCTGGGGCCAACGTCCTGACTTTC.

The CDR3 reads CASSLEAGAVLEAFF. The CDR3 nucleotides read TGTGCCAGCAGCTTAGAAGCAGGGGCCGTTCTTGAAGCTTTCTTT. V gene TRBV7-6 combines with J gene TRBJ1-1, with a weak D call TRBD1 (6 bases). Germline values: CDR1 SGHVS, CDR2 FNYEAQ. V was trimmed by 1 base and J by 7 bases, leaving 16 bases between them. This CDR3 is 15 amino acids long.

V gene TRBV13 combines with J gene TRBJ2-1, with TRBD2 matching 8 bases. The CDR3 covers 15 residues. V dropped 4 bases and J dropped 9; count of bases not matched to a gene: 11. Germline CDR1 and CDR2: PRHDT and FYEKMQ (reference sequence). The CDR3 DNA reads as TGTGCCAGCAGCTCCTCGGGACTAGTTTCCGGTGAGCAGTTCTTC. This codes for CASSSSGLVSGEQFF.

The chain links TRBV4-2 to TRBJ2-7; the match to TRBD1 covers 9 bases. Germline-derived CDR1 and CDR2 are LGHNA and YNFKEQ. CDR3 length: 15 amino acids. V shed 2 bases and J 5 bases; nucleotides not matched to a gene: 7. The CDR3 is CASSQSGTGLDEQYF. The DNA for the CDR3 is TGTGCCAGCAGCCAATCCGGGACAGGGTTGGACGAGCAGTACTTC.

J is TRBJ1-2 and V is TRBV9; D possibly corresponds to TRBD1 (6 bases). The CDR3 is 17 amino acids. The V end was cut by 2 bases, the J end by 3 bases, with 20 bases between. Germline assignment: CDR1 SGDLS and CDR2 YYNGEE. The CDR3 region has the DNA TGTGCCAGCAGCGTCCCCTCCGGGGGAGGGGGGGACTATGGCTACACCTTC. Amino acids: CASSVPSGGGGDYGYTF.

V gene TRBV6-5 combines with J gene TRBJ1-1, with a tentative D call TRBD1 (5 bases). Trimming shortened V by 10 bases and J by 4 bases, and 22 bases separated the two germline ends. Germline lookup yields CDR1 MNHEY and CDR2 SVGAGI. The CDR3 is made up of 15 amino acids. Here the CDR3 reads CATTPRQHPPTEAFF. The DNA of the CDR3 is TGTGCCACCACACCTCGACAGCATCCACCCACTGAAGCTTTCTTT.

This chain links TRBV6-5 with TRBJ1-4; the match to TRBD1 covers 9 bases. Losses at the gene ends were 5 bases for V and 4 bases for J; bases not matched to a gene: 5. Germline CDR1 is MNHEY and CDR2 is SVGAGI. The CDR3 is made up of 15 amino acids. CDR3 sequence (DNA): TGTGCCAGCAGTAGACTGACAGGGGGTAATGAAAAACTGTTTTTT. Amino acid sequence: CASSRLTGGNEKLFF.

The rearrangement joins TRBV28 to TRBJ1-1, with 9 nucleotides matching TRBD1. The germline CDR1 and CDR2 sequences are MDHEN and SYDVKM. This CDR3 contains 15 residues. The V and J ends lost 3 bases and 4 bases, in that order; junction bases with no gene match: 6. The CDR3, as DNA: TGTGCCAGCAGTTTGAGGGGACAGGGAAGCACTGAAGCTTTCTTT. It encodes CASSLRGQGSTEAFF.

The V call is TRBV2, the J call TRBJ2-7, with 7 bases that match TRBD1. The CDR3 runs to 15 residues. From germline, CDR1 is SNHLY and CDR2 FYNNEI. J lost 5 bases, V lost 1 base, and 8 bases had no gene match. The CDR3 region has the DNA TGTGCCAGCAGTGAAGAGGGGTCAGGGGGTGACGAGCAGTACTTC. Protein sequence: CASSEEGSGGDEQYF.

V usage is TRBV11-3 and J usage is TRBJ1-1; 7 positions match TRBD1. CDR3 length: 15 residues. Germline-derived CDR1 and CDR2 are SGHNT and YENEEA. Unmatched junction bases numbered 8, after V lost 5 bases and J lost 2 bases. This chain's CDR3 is CASSRDSDRNTEAFF. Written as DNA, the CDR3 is TGTGCCAGCAGCCGGGACAGTGATCGAAACACTGAAGCTTTCTTT.

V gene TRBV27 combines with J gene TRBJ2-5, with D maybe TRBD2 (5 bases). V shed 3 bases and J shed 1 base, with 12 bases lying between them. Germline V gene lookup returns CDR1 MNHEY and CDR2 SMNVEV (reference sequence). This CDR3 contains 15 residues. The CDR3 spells CASSFRGLAQETQYF. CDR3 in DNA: TGTGCCAGCAGTTTTCGAGGGCTAGCCCAAGAGACCCAGTACTTC.

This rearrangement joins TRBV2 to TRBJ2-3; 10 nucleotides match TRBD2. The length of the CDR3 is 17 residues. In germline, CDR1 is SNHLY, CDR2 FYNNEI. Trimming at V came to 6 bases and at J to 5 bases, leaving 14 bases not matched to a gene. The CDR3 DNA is TGTGCCAGCAGGGACCGACGGGCTAGCGGGGGTGGAGATACGCAGTATTTT. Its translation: CASRDRRASGGGDTQYF.

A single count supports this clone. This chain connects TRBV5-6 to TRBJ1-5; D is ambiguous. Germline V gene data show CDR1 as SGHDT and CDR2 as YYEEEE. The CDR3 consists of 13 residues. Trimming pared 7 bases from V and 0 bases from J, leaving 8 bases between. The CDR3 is CASARGSNQPQHF. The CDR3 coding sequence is TGTGCCAGCGCTCGGGGTAGCAATCAGCCCCAGCATTTT.

CDR3 sequence: CASSLTSGNYGYEQYF. The CDR3 DNA follows: TGTGCCAGCAGCTTAACTTCAGGGAATTATGGCTACGAGCAGTACTTC. The chain carries TRBV7-2 and TRBJ2-7; D may be TRBD1 (5 bases). Germline lookup yields CDR1 SGHTA and CDR2 FQGNSA. Trimming shortened V by 2 bases and J by 3 bases, and 17 bases separated the two germline ends. This CDR3 has 16 residues.

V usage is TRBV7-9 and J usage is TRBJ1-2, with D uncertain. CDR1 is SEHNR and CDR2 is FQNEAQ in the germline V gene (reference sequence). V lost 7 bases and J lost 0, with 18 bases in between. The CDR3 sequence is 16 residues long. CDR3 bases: TGTGCCAGCATGGATGTAAGGGAGACAACTAACTATGGCTACACCTTC. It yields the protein CASMDVRETTNYGYTF. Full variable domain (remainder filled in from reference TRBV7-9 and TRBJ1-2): DTGVSQNPRHKITKRGQNVTFRCDPISEHNRLYWYRQTLGQGPEFLTYFQNEAQLEKSRLLSDRFSAERPKGSFSTLEIQRTEQGDSAMYLCASMDVRETTNYGYTFGSGTRLTVV.

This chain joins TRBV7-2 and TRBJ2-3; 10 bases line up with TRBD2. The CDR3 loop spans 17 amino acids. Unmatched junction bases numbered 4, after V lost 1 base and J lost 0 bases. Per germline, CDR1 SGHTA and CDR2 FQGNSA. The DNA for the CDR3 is TGTGCCAGCAGCTTAGGCCTAGCGGGGGTGAGCACAGATACGCAGTATTTT. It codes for CASSLGLAGVSTDTQYF.

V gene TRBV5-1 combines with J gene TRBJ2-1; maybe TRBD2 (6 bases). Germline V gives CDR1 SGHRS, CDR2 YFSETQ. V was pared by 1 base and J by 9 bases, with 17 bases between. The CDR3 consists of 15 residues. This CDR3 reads CASSLRGGEISEQFF. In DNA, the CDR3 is TGCGCCAGCAGCTTGCGGGGCGGGGAAATCAGTGAGCAGTTCTTC. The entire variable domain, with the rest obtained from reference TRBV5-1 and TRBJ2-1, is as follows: KAGVTQTPRYLIKTRGQQVTLSCSPISGHRSVSWYQQTPGQGLQFLFEYFSETQRNKGNFPGRFSGRQFSNSRSEMNVSTLELGDSALYLCASSLRGGEISEQFFGPGTRLTVL.

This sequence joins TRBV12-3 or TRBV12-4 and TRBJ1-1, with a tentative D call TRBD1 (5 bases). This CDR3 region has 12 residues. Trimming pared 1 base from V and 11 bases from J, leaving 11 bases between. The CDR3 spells CASSLGQPTAFF. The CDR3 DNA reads TGTGCCAGCAGTTTAGGACAGCCCACTGCTTTCTTT.

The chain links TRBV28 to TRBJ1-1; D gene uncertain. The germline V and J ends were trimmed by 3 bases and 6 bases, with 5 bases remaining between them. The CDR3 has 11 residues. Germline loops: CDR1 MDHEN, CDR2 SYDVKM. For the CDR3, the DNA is TGTGCCAGCAGTTTCGAGGCTGAAGCTTTCTTT. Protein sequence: CASSFEAEAFF.

This CDR3 is CASSGGRSSSGNTIYF. The CDR3 DNA reads as TGTGCCAGCAGTGGAGGAAGGTCCAGCTCTGGAAACACCATATATTTT. The V gene is TRBV25-1, the J gene TRBJ1-3; D unclear. V was clipped by 4 bases and J by 0 bases, with 13 bases between them. In germline, CDR1 is MGHDK, CDR2 SYGVNS. CDR3 size: 16 residues. The full variable domain, with the rest looked up from reference TRBV25-1 and TRBJ1-3, is EADIYQTPRYLVIGTGKKITLECSQTMGHDKMYWYQQDPGMELHLIHYSYGVNSTEKGDLSSESTVSRIRTEHFPLTLESARPSHTSQYLCASSGGRSSSGNTIYFGEGSWLTVV.